The rows below give T cell receptor beta chains drawn from one sample of a study of T-cell memory formation after mild COVID-19. TCRdb analysed the 5' RACE reads with MiXCR anew, one entry per CDR3 protein. Of 200,000 to 250,000 distinct CDR3 sequences in the sample, roughly 14% were seen once. Sequenced: PBMCs or a T cell subset sorted from them (not recorded which). The receptors stem from an adult woman who had mild COVID-19 (a few samples of this study predate the infection). Cell type and time point are not known. Both conserved end residues are part of each CDR3. The order of the fields is J gene, D gene, V gene, clone size, CDR3 protein, CDR3 DNA. The D gene is left open where the match is weak. Rows give clone size only sometimes, using once, few, many, or a class for an expanded clone.

j_call: TRBJ2-1; d_call: .; v_call: TRBV24-1; clone_size: many; cdr3_aa: CATSDLIEGIKVF; cdr3_nt: TGTGCCACCAGTGATTTGATAGAGGGCATTAAGGTCTTC
j_call: TRBJ2-7; d_call: TRBD1; v_call: TRBV6-5; clone_size: .; cdr3_aa: CASSKGGTGTGSFLQYF; cdr3_nt: TGTGCCAGCAGTAAGGGGGGTACCGGGACAGGGTCTTTTTTGCAGTACTTC
j_call: TRBJ2-7; d_call: TRBD2; v_call: TRBV9; clone_size: .; cdr3_aa: CASSSGAGGYEQYF; cdr3_nt: TGTGCCAGCAGTTCGGGAGCGGGAGGCTACGAGCAGTACTTC
j_call: TRBJ2-5; d_call: .; v_call: TRBV5-1; clone_size: .; cdr3_aa: CASSAAPGETQYF; cdr3_nt: TGCGCCAGCAGCGCAGCCCCTGGGGAGACCCAGTACTTC
j_call: TRBJ2-1; d_call: TRBD2; v_call: TRBV29-1; clone_size: .; cdr3_aa: CSVEPREVPNEQFF; cdr3_nt: TGCAGCGTTGAACCGCGGGAGGTACCCAATGAGCAGTTCTTC
j_call: TRBJ2-1; d_call: TRBD2; v_call: TRBV6-2/TRBV6-3; clone_size: many; cdr3_aa: CASRTSGFSSYNEQFF; cdr3_nt: TGTGCCAGCAGGACTAGCGGGTTTAGCTCCTACAATGAGCAGTTCTTC
j_call: TRBJ2-3; d_call: .; v_call: TRBV9; clone_size: .; cdr3_aa: CASSVVEGTQYF; cdr3_nt: TGTGCCAGCAGCGTAGTGGAGGGTACGCAGTATTTT
j_call: TRBJ2-7; d_call: TRBD2; v_call: TRBV4-2; clone_size: few; cdr3_aa: CASSQDSAGGVYEQYF; cdr3_nt: TGTGCCAGCAGCCAAGATTCGGCGGGAGGGGTCTACGAGCAGTACTTC
j_call: TRBJ1-5; d_call: .; v_call: TRBV27; clone_size: .; cdr3_aa: CASSFFGGPGNQPQHF; cdr3_nt: TGTGCCAGCAGTTTTTTCGGGGGGCCGGGCAATCAGCCCCAGCATTTT
j_call: TRBJ2-1; d_call: .; v_call: TRBV4-3; clone_size: few; cdr3_aa: CASSHTAASRDNEQFF; cdr3_nt: TGCGCCAGCAGCCATACAGCGGCCTCAAGGGACAATGAGCAGTTCTTC
j_call: TRBJ1-1; d_call: .; v_call: TRBV20-1; clone_size: .; cdr3_aa: CSARREKGYVTEAFF; cdr3_nt: TGCAGTGCTAGGCGGGAGAAGGGATATGTCACTGAAGCTTTCTTT